This TCR beta chain was captured by sequencing in a study of blood T cell repertoires in COVID-19. Study information: Samples representing acute and convalescent COVID-19 were sourced from the United States, Italy and Spain. From T cells, B-cell-depleted T cells, or PBMCs came the material, which was cDNA or gDNA.

In the source study's methods: Researchers report that nucleated cell counts were estimated from reference gene primer amplification. Sequenced by immunoSEQ multiplex PCR; TCRdb stores in-frame clones only, minus some. V and J calls and clone size are given by that table; D and trimming were obtained from the DNA. Altogether around 250,000 clones are present, 86% being singletons, with the ten largest covering roughly 6.3%. This clone was detected only once. The germline V and J ends were trimmed by 6 bases and 7 bases, with 13 bases remaining between them. CDR1 is WSHSY and CDR2 is SAAADI in the germline V gene. CDR3 length: 13 residues.

The sequence was collected from a man aged 55 to 70 with acute or convalescent COVID-19. The chain is built from TRBV10-2 and TRBJ2-1; the D gene is possibly TRBD1 (6 bases). Sequenced sample: peripheral blood. The CDR3 nucleotides read TGCGCCAGCAGCCAGGGGAGCAAGAATGAGCAGTTCTTC. Translating gives CASSQGSKNEQFF.